Listed below are T cell receptor beta chains from one sample, sequenced in a study of technical replicates of blood from several donors. The method was immunoSEQ multiplex PCR; TCRdb's version includes in-frame clones alone and lacks a portion of them. Of about 90,000 clones listed, 85% to 95% are singletons. The sample was T cells isolated from PBMCs. All receptors derive from a human donor in good health. Both conserved end residues are part of each CDR3. A D gene is named only where the DNA matches it firmly. Clone sizes are given selectively: once, few, many, or a class where the clone is expanded.

clone_size	v_call	j_call	d_call	cdr3_nt	cdr3_aa
NA	TRBV29-1	TRBJ1-1	NA	TGCAGCGTTGAGAGACCAGGTGAAACTGAAGCTTTCTTT	CSVERPGETEAFF
NA	TRBV5-1	TRBJ1-4	TRBD1	TGCGCCAGCAGCAAGGGGACAGGGACCCATGAAAAACTGTTTTTT	CASSKGTGTHEKLFF
once	TRBV28	TRBJ2-2	TRBD2	TGTGCCAGCAGTTTATGGAATCTAGCGGGAGGCCCCGGGGAGCTGTTTTTT	CASSLWNLAGGPGELFF
NA	TRBV4-1	TRBJ2-1	TRBD1	TGCGCCAGCAGCCAACCGGGACAGGGGGACAATGAGCAGTTCTTC	CASSQPGQGDNEQFF
few	TRBV28	TRBJ1-1	NA	TGTGCCAGCAGTTTATTGTCTAAAACTGAAGCTTTCTTT	CASSLLSKTEAFF
once	TRBV18	TRBJ1-6	NA	TGTGCCAGCTCACCCTCCCAGGGTGACAATTCACCCCTCCACTTT	CASSPSQGDNSPLHF
once	TRBV6-5	TRBJ2-3	TRBD2	TGTGCCACTTCTAGCGGACACGGGGCAGATACGCAGTATTTT	CATSSGHGADTQYF
NA	TRBV7-9	TRBJ1-4	NA	TGTGCCAGCAGCTTAGCCAGGGATCGGAGTGAAAAACTGTTTTTT	CASSLARDRSEKLFF
NA	TRBV11-3	TRBJ1-1	NA	TGTGCCAGCAGCCCATATTCCAGGGATCCTGAAGCTTTCTTT	CASSPYSRDPEAFF
NA	TRBV10-3	TRBJ2-2	TRBD2	TGTGCCATCAGTGAAGGGGGACTAGCGGAGACCGGGGAGCTGTTTTTT	CAISEGGLAETGELFF
NA	TRBV7-6	TRBJ2-7	TRBD2	TGTGCCAGCAGCCCAGTAAGCGGGACTAGTCGGCGCGAGCAGTACTTC	CASSPVSGTSRREQYF
NA	TRBV28	TRBJ2-7	TRBD2	TGTGCCAGCAGACGCGAGCGGGAGGCGATCGAGCAGTACTTC	CASRREREAIEQYF
once	TRBV5-1	TRBJ1-4	NA	TGCGCCAGCAGCCCATGGGGGGGCACTAATGAAAAACTGTTTTTT	CASSPWGGTNEKLFF
NA	TRBV6-5	TRBJ2-5	TRBD2	TGTGCCAGCAGTTACGGGACTAACCAAGAGACCCAGTACTTC	CASSYGTNQETQYF
NA	TRBV9	TRBJ1-4	TRBD1	TGTGCCAGCAGCCTGACAGGGGATCATGAAAAACTGTTTTTT	CASSLTGDHEKLFF
NA	TRBV7-6	TRBJ2-5	NA	TGTGCCAGCAGCCCGCACAAAGAGACCCAGTACTTC	CASSPHKETQYF
NA	TRBV11-1	TRBJ1-1	NA	TGTGCCAGCAGCTTAGATAGCAGGAACACTGAAGCTTTCTTT	CASSLDSRNTEAFF
once	TRBV7-6	TRBJ2-3	NA	TGTGCCACCACCGTGGGGACTAGCACAGATACGCAGTATTTT	CATTVGTSTDTQYF
NA	TRBV6-1	TRBJ2-5	NA	TGTGCCAGCAGGGCTTGGGGGGAACAAGAGACCCAGTACTTC	CASRAWGEQETQYF
NA	TRBV13	TRBJ1-1	NA	TGTGCCAGCAGCCGGTCGTTGAACACTGAAGCTTTCTTT	CASSRSLNTEAFF
NA	TRBV11-2	TRBJ1-3	NA	TGTGCCAGCAGCTATAGCTCTGGAAACACCATATATTTT	CASSYSSGNTIYF
NA	TRBV4-1	TRBJ1-1	NA	TGCGCCAGCAGGGGACATCTGAGAAACACTGAAGCTTTCTTT	CASRGHLRNTEAFF
NA	TRBV7-6	TRBJ2-7	NA	TGTGCCAGCAGCTTACTATTGCGGAAAGGTGGCGACGAGCAGTACTTC	CASSLLLRKGGDEQYF
NA	TRBV30	TRBJ1-4	NA	TGTGCCTGGAGTGTGGAGGTCAGAAAACTGTTTTTT	CAWSVEVRKLFF
once	TRBV6-6	TRBJ1-6	NA	TGTGCCAGCAGAGAACAGGGACGGGATTCACCCCTCCACTTT	CASREQGRDSPLHF
once	TRBV5-1	TRBJ1-1	TRBD1	TGCGCCAGCAGCTTGGCCTCAGGGGGTACTGAAGCTTTCTTT	CASSLASGGTEAFF
NA	TRBV6-5	TRBJ2-3	NA	TGTGCCAGCAGTCAACAGGACAGATACACAGATACGCAGTATTTT	CASSQQDRYTDTQYF
NA	TRBV28	TRBJ2-7	TRBD1	TGTGCCAGCAGTGGGGCAGGACAGGGGTCCTACGAGCAGTACTTC	CASSGAGQGSYEQYF
NA	TRBV18	TRBJ2-7	NA	TGTGCCAGCTCACCAACGGGGATGGCCTACGAGCAGTACTTC	CASSPTGMAYEQYF
NA	TRBV19	TRBJ2-7	TRBD1	TGTGCCAGTAGTCCCGGGACAGGGTCGTACGAGCAGTACTTC	CASSPGTGSYEQYF
NA	TRBV29-1	TRBJ2-5	TRBD1	TGCAGCGTTGGGGGACAGGGTGAGACCCAGTACTTC	CSVGGQGETQYF
once	TRBV6-5	TRBJ2-3	TRBD2	TGTGCCAGCAGTTATGTAGTAGCGGGAAGCACAGATACGCAGTATTTT	CASSYVVAGSTDTQYF
NA	TRBV27	TRBJ1-5	TRBD1	TGTGCCAGCAGTTTATTTGGGACAGGGGTCCGAAATCAGCCCCAGCATTTT	CASSLFGTGVRNQPQHF
NA	TRBV15	TRBJ2-5	TRBD2	TGTGCCACCAGCAGAGGAACTAGCGTAGAGACCCAGTACTTC	CATSRGTSVETQYF
NA	TRBV28	TRBJ1-2	NA	TGTGCCAGCAGTTTAAGGCTACAGATGTATGGCTACACCTTC	CASSLRLQMYGYTF
NA	TRBV6-1	TRBJ2-5	TRBD2	TGTGCCAGCAGTCCCCCGGGAGGGGCCCAGGAGACCCAGTACTTC	CASSPPGGAQETQYF
NA	TRBV28	TRBJ1-2	NA	TGTGCCAGCAGTTCCCCAGGGGCCGGCTATGGCTACACCTTC	CASSSPGAGYGYTF
NA	TRBV5-1	TRBJ2-3	TRBD2	TGCGCCAGCAGCTTCCTAGCGGATTACACAGATACGCAGTATTTT	CASSFLADYTDTQYF
NA	TRBV4-2	TRBJ2-3	NA	TGTGCCAGCAGCCAAGGTCAGGCCAACACAGATACGCAGTATTTT	CASSQGQANTDTQYF
NA	TRBV2	TRBJ2-7	TRBD1	TGTGCCAGCAGTCGACAGGGTCTGACCTACGAGCAGTACTTC	CASSRQGLTYEQYF
NA	TRBV19	TRBJ2-6	NA	TGTGCCAGTAGTATTGGGCATGCCAACGTCCTGACTTTC	CASSIGHANVLTF
NA	TRBV28	TRBJ1-5	TRBD1	TGTGCCAGCAGGAGGAGGACAGGGGGCAATCAGCCCCAGCATTTT	CASRRRTGGNQPQHF
NA	TRBV5-1	TRBJ2-3	NA	TGCGCCAGCAGCCCTCAGGGTACAGATACGCAGTATTTT	CASSPQGTDTQYF
NA	TRBV28	TRBJ2-7	NA	TGTGCCAGCAGTCCCCCGGTGTACGAGCAGTACTTC	CASSPPVYEQYF
NA	TRBV7-9	TRBJ1-2	NA	TGTGCCAGCAGAGGGGATGATGGCTACACCTTC	CASRGDDGYTF
once	TRBV19	TRBJ1-1	NA	TGTGCCAGTAGTATATCCTCCTCGACAGACGAAGCTTTCTTT	CASSISSSTDEAFF
NA	TRBV5-4	TRBJ2-7	TRBD2	TGTGCCAGCAGCTGGGGGGGAGGGGCCTTCGAGCAGTACTTC	CASSWGGGAFEQYF
NA	TRBV4-1	TRBJ1-1	TRBD1	TGCGCCAGCAGCCCCCCAGGGACAGGGGGCTTTGGAGGCACTGAAGCTTTCTTT	CASSPPGTGGFGGTEAFF
NA	TRBV28	TRBJ1-5	NA	TGTGCCAGCGATCAGGGGAACCAGCCCCAGCATTTT	CASDQGNQPQHF
NA	TRBV28	TRBJ1-5	NA	TGTGCCAGCAGTGCCGACAGCTATAGCAATCAGCCCCAGCATTTT	CASSADSYSNQPQHF
NA	TRBV27	TRBJ1-1	NA	TGTGCCAGTAATCAGGGGATGAACACTGAAGCTTTCTTT	CASNQGMNTEAFF
few	TRBV6-6	TRBJ1-1	NA	TGTGCCAGCAAATCCTGGGGGGACGAGTCGGACACTGAAGCTTTCTTT	CASKSWGDESDTEAFF
NA	TRBV15	TRBJ2-7	NA	TGTGCCACCAGCAGAGATAATTGGCAGATCGGACAACCCTACGAGCAGTACTTC	CATSRDNWQIGQPYEQYF
NA	TRBV6-6	TRBJ1-2	NA	TGTGCCAGCAGTCCACCCAGGGACTTAGGGAATGGCTACACCTTC	CASSPPRDLGNGYTF
NA	TRBV6-5	TRBJ2-7	TRBD2	TGTGCCAGCAGTTCTCGAGGGACTAAAGTCTACGAGCAGTACTTC	CASSSRGTKVYEQYF
NA	TRBV29-1	TRBJ2-3	TRBD2	TGCAGCGCCGAGCGGGGGGCGGTTCGAACAGATACGCAGTATTTT	CSAERGAVRTDTQYF